This T cell receptor beta chain emerged from a study of blood T cell repertoires in COVID-19. The protocol was immunoSEQ multiplex PCR, while the TCRdb copy is restricted to in-frame clones and leaves out a portion. The sample includes under 150,000 clones, 75% to 85% of them seen just once. With 0 bases clipped from V and 7 bases from J, the junction kept 13 bases outside the gene matches. The CDR3 length is 18 residues. Per germline, CDR1 SGHRS and CDR2 YFSETQ. Material: peripheral blood. The V gene is TRBV5-1, the J gene TRBJ2-2; 9 positions match TRBD1. The receptor was isolated from a woman aged 50 to 60 with acute or convalescent COVID-19. The CDR3 region is CASSLAPGQGKVGGELFF. DNA for the CDR3: TGCGCCAGCAGCTTGGCTCCTGGACAGGGGAAGGTCGGCGGGGAGCTGTTTTTT.